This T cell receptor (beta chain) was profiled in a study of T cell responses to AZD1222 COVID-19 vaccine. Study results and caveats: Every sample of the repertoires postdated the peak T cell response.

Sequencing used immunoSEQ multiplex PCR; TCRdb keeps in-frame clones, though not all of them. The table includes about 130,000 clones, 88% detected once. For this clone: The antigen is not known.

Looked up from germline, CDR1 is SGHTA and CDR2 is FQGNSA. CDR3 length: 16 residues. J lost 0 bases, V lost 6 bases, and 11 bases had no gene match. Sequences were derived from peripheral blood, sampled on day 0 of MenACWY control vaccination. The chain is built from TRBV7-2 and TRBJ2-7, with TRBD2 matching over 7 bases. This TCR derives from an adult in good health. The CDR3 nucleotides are TGTGCCAGCAGTTTGAGTGGGAGGGAGCACTCCTACGAGCAGTACTTC. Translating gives CASSLSGREHSYEQYF.